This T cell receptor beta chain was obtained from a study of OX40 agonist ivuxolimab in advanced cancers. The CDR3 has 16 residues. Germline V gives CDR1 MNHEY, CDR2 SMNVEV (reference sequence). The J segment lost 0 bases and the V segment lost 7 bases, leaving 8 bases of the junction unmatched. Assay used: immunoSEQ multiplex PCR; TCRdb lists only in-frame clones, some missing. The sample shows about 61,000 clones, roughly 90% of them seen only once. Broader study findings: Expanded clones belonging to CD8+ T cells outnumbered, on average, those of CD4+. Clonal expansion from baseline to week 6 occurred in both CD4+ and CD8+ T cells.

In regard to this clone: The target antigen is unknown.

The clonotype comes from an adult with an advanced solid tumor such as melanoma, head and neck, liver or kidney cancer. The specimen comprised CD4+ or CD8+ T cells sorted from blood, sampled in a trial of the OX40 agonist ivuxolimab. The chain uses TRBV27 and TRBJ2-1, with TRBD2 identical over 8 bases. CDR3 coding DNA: TGTGCCAGCACCGAGCGGGAGCCTAGCTCCTACAATGAGCAGTTCTTC. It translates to CASTEREPSSYNEQFF.